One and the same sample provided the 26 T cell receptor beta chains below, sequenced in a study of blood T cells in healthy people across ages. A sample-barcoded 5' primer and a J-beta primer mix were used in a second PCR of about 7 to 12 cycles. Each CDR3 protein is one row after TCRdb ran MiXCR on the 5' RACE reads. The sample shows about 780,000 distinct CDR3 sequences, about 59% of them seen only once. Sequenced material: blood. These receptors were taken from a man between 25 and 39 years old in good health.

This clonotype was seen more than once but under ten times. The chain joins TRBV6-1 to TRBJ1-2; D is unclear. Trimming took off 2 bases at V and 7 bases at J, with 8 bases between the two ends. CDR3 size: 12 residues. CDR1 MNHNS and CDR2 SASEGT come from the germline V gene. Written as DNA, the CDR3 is TGTGCCAGCAGTGAACGTCGGGGTGGCTACACCTTC. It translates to CASSERRGGYTF.

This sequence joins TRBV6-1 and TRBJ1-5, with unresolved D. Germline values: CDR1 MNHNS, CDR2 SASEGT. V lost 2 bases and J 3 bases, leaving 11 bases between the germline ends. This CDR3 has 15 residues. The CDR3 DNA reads TGTGCCAGCAGTGAATCCGGGCAGTCCAATCAGCCCCAGCATTTT. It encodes CASSESGQSNQPQHF.

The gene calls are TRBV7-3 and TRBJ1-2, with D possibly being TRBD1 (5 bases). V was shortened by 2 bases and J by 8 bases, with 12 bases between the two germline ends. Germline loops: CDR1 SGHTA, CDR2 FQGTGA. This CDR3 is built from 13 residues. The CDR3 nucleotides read TGTGCCAGCAGCTTACGATCCGGGGACGGCTACACCTTC. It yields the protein CASSLRSGDGYTF.

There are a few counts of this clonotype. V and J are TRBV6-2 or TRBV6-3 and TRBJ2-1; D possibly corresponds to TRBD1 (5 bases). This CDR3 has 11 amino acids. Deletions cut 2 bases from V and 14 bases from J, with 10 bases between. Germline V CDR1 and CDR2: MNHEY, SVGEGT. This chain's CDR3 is CASSYGQGKFF. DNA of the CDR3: TGTGCCAGCAGTTACGGGCAGGGAAAGTTCTTC.

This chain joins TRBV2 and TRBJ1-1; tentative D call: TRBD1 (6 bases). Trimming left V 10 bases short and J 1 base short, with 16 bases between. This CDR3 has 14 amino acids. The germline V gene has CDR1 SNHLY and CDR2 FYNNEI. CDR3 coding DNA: TGTGCCATCTCCGTCGAACAGGGGAACACTGAAGCTTTCTTT. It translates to CAISVEQGNTEAFF.

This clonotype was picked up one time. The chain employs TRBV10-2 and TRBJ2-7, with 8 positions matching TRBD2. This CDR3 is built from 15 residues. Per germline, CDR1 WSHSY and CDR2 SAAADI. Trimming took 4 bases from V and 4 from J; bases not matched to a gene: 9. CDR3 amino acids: CASSAGAGVSYEQYF. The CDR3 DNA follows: TGCGCCAGCAGTGCAGGAGCGGGGGTCAGTTACGAGCAGTACTTC.

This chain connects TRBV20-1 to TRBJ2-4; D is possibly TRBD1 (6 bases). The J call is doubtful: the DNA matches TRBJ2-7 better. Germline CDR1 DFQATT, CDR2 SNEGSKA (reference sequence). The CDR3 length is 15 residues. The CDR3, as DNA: TGCAGTGCTAGAGATCCAGGGGCGCAGGGCTACGAGCAGTACTTC. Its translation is CSARDPGAQGYEQYF.

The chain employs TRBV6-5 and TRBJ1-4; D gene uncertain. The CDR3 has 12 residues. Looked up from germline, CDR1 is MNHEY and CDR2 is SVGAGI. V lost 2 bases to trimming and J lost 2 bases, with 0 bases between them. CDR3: CASSYTNEKLFF. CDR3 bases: TGTGCCAGCAGTTACACTAATGAAAAACTGTTTTTT.

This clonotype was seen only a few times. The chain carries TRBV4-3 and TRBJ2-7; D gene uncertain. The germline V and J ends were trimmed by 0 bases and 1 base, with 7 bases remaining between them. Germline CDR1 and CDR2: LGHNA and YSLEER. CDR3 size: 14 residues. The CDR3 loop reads CASSQEWVSYEQYF. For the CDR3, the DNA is TGCGCCAGCAGCCAAGAATGGGTTTCCTACGAGCAGTACTTC.

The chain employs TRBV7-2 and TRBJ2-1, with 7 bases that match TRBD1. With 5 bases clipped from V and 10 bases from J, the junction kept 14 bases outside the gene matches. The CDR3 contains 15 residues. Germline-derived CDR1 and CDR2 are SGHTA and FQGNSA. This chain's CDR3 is CASSPDRVAHYEQFF. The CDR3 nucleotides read TGTGCCAGCAGCCCTGACAGGGTGGCCCACTACGAGCAGTTCTTC.

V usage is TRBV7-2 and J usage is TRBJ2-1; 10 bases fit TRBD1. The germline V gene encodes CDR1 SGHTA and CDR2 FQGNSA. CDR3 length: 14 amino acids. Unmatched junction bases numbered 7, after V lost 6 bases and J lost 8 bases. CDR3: CASSLRQGADEQFF. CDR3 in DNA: TGTGCCAGCAGTTTGAGACAGGGGGCCGATGAGCAGTTCTTC.

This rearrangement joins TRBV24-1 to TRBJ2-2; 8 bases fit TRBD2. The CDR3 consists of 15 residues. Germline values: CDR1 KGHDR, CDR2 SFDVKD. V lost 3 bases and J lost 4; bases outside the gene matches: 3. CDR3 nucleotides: TGTGCCACCAGTGATCTGAGCGGGGGCACCGGGGAGCTGTTTTTT. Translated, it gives CATSDLSGGTGELFF.

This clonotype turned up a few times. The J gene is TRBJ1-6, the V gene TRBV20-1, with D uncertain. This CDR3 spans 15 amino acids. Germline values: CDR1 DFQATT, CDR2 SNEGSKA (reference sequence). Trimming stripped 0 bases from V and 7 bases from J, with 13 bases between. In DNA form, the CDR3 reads TGCAGTGCTAGAGATCTCAGAACGGGGAATTCACCCCTCCACTTT. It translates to CSARDLRTGNSPLHF.

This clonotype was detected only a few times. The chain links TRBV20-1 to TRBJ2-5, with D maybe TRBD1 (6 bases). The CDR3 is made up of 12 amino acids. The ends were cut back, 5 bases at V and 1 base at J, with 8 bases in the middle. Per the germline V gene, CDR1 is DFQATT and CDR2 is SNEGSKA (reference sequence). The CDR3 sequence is CSAGGLQETQYF. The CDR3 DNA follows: TGCAGTGCTGGGGGCCTCCAAGAGACCCAGTACTTC.

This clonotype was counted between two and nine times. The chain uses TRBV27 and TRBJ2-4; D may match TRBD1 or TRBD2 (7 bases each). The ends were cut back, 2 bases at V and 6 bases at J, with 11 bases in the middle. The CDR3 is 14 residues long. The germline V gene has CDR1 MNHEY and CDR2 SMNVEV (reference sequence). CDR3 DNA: TGTGCCAGCAGTTTAGGCAGGGGGGGAAACATTCAGTACTTC. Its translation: CASSLGRGGNIQYF.

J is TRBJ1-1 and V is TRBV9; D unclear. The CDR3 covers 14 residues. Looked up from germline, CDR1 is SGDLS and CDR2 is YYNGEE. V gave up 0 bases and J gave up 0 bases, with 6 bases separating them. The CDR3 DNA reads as TGTGCCAGCAGCGTAGAGGCACTGAACACTGAAGCTTTCTTT. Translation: CASSVEALNTEAFF.

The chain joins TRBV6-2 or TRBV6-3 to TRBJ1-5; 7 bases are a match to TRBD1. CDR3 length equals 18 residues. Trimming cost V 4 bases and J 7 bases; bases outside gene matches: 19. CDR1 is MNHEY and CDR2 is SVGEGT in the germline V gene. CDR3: CASSSDDRVSGARQPQHF. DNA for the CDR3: TGTGCCAGCAGTTCAGATGACAGGGTTAGCGGGGCTCGACAGCCCCAGCATTTT.

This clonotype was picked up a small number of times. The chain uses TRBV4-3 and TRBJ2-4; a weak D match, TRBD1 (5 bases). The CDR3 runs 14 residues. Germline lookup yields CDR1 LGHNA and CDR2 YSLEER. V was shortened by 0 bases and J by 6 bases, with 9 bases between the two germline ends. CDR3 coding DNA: TGCGCCAGCAGCCAAGATCATCAGGGAAACATTCAGTACTTC. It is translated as CASSQDHQGNIQYF.

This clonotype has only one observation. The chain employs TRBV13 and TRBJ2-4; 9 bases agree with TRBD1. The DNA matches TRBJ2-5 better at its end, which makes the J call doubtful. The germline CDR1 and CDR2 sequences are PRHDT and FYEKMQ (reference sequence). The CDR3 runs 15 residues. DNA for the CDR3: TGTGCCAGCAGCTTTCCGGGACAGGGCACCGAGACCCAGTACTTC. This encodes CASSFPGQGTETQYF.

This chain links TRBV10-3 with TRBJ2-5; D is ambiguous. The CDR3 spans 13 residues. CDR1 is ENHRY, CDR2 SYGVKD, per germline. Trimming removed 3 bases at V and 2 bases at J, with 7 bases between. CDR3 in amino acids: CAISDGQQETQYF. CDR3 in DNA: TGTGCCATCAGTGATGGGCAGCAAGAGACCCAGTACTTC.

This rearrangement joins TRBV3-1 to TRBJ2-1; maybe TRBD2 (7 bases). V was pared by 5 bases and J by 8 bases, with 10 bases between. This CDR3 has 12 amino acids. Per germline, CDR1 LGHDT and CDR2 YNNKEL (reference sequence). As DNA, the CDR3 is TGTGCCAGCAGCAGGGGGGGACATGAGCAGTTCTTC. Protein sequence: CASSRGGHEQFF.

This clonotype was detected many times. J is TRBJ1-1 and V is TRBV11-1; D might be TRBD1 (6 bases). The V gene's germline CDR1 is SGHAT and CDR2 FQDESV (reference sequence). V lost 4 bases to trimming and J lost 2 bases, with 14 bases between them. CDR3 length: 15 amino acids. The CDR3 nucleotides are TGTGCCAGCAGCTCCCTCACAGGGTCCAACACTGAAGCTTTCTTT. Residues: CASSSLTGSNTEAFF.

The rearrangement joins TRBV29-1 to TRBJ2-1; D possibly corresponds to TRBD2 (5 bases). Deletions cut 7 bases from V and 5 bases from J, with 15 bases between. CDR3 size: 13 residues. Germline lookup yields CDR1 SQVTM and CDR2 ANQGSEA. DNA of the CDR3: TGCAGCGCTGGGAGACGTTCTGACAATGAGCAGTTCTTC. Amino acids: CSAGRRSDNEQFF.

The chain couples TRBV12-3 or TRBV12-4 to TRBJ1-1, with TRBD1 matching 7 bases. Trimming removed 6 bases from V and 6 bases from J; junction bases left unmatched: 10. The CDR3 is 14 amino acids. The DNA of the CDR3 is TGTGCCAGCAGGTTATACCGGGACAGCCCTGAAGCTTTCTTT. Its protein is CASRLYRDSPEAFF.

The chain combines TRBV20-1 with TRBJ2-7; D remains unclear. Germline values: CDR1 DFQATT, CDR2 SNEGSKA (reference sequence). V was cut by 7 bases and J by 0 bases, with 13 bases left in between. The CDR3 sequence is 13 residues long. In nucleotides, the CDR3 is TGCAGTGGGGCTGGAGCCTCCTCCTACGAGCAGTACTTC. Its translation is CSGAGASSYEQYF.

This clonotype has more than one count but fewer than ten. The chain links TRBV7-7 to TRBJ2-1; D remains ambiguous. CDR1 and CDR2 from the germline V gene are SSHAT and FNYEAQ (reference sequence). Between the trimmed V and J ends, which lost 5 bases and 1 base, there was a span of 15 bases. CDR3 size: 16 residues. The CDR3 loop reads CASSPRWNPSYNEQFF. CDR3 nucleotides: TGTGCCAGCAGCCCACGGTGGAATCCGTCCTACAATGAGCAGTTCTTC.